The 24 T cell receptor beta chains presented below share a single source sample, sequenced in a study of shared clonotypes between healthy human individuals. Here immunoSEQ multiplex PCR was the method, and the copy in TCRdb shows in-frame clones only, minus some. The data show approximately 2,300,000 clones, roughly 92% seen once. Sequencing was done on a sample of naive CD4+ T cells from PBMCs. Subset defined: CD45RA+ positively selected. The receptors originated from a man between 18 and 35 years old in good health. Some clones in this sample may be carry-over from other donors' samples.

The V call is TRBV7-3, the J call TRBJ1-3, with D perhaps TRBD1 (5 bases). The CDR3 is 13 residues long. The germline CDR1 and CDR2 sequences are SGHTA and FQGTGA. The ends were cut back, 5 bases at V and 3 bases at J, with 8 bases in the middle. In nucleotides, the CDR3 is TGTGCCAGCAGCCAGGGAGGTGGAAACACCATATATTTT. This translates into CASSQGGGNTIYF.

The gene calls are TRBV7-3 and TRBJ1-1, with TRBD1 as a possible D gene (5 bases). From germline, CDR1 is SGHTA and CDR2 FQGTGA. This CDR3 spans 15 amino acids. The V end lost 6 bases, the J end lost 1 base, and 15 bases lay between the germline ends. CDR3 coding DNA: TGTGCCAGCAGTTTCTTGGGGGGGAAGAACACTGAAGCTTTCTTT. Translation gives CASSFLGGKNTEAFF.

The chain uses TRBV18 and TRBJ2-3; 8 bases fit TRBD2. Trimming at V came to 1 base and at J to 1 base, leaving 1 base not matched to a gene. In germline, CDR1 is KGHSH, CDR2 LQKENI. The CDR3 has 15 amino acids. DNA of the CDR3: TGTGCCAGCTCACCACGGCGGGAGGGCACAGATACGCAGTATTTT. It codes for CASSPRREGTDTQYF.

The gene calls are TRBV2 and TRBJ2-1; 7 nucleotides agree with TRBD2. The V gene's germline CDR1 is SNHLY and CDR2 FYNNEI. V gave up 7 bases and J gave up 1 base; unmatched junction bases: 10. The CDR3 has 16 amino acids. The CDR3 loop reads CASMGVRELSYNEQFF. In nucleotides, the CDR3 is TGTGCCAGCATGGGGGTGCGGGAGCTGTCCTACAATGAGCAGTTCTTC. The whole variable domain, remainder taken from reference TRBV2 and TRBJ2-1, is EPEVTQTPSHQVTQMGQEVILRCVPISNHLYFYWYRQILGQKVEFLVSFYNNEISEKSEIFDDQFSVERPDGSNFTLKIRSTKLEDSAMYFCASMGVRELSYNEQFFGPGTRLTVL.

As DNA, the CDR3 is TGTGCCAGCAGCTTAAGGGTGGGGCTTGCAACTAATGAAAAACTGTTTTTT. Residues: CASSLRVGLATNEKLFF. The chain uses TRBV7-8 and TRBJ1-4; possibly TRBD1 for D (5 bases). There are 17 residues in the CDR3. Between the trimmed V and J ends, which lost 2 bases and 0 bases, there was a span of 13 bases. Germline-derived CDR1 and CDR2 are SGHVS and FQNEAQ.

The rearrangement joins TRBV5-1 to TRBJ1-4, with TRBD1 identical over 8 bases. Germline V gives CDR1 SGHRS, CDR2 YFSETQ. Unmatched junction bases numbered 9, after V lost 4 bases and J lost 7 bases. There are 15 residues in the CDR3. The CDR3 DNA reads as TGCGCCAGCAGCAAGGACAGGGCGAGGGGTGAAAAACTGTTTTTT. Translating it yields CASSKDRARGEKLFF.

This clone has only one observation. The chain has TRBV12-2 and TRBJ2-7; TRBD2 is taken as the D call from the table, unchecked against the DNA. TRBV12-2 is a pseudogene. The CDR3 loop spans 18 amino acids. The CDR3 protein is CASRLGTSGIPSSYEQYF. CDR3 nucleotide sequence: TGTGCAAGTCGCTTGGGGACTAGCGGGATACCGAGCTCCTACGAGCAGTACTTC.

This chain links TRBV27 with TRBJ2-7; a possible D gene is TRBD1 (8 bases). Per germline, CDR1 MNHEY and CDR2 SMNVEV (reference sequence). The CDR3 runs 14 residues. Trimming pared 6 bases from V and 3 bases from J, leaving 15 bases between. CDR3 amino acids: CASSRNRGGYEQYF. CDR3 in DNA: TGTGCCAGCAGCCGTAACAGGGGGGGCTACGAGCAGTACTTC.

The chain has TRBV28 and TRBJ1-1; D possibly corresponds to TRBD1 (6 bases). Per the germline V gene, CDR1 is MDHEN and CDR2 is SYDVKM. Trimming left V 1 base short and J 5 bases short, with 14 bases between. The CDR3 has 15 residues. CDR3 in DNA: TGTGCCAGCAGTTTATTGTTCGGGGGCGCGACTGAAGCTTTCTTT. Its protein is CASSLLFGGATEAFF.

This rearrangement joins TRBV28 to TRBJ2-2, with D possibly being TRBD1 or TRBD2 (5 bases each). V was pared by 8 bases and J by 2 bases, with 18 bases between. This CDR3 spans 16 amino acids. Germline V gives CDR1 MDHEN, CDR2 SYDVKM. The CDR3 DNA is TGTGCCAGCTCTAACGGGGCTTTGGGAAACACCGGGGAGCTGTTTTTT. Translating gives CASSNGALGNTGELFF.

This clone turned up a few times. Other nucleotide sequences from this sample produce the same CDR3. This chain links TRBV6-1 with TRBJ1-1; 10 nucleotides match TRBD1. The germline V gene encodes CDR1 MNHNS and CDR2 SASEGT. Trimming at V came to 6 bases and at J to 4 bases, leaving 2 bases not matched to a gene. This CDR3 has 13 amino acids. The CDR3 loop reads CASSRTGGTEAFF. The DNA for the CDR3 is TGTGCCAGCAGCCGGACAGGGGGCACTGAAGCTTTCTTT.

V and J are TRBV28 and TRBJ1-6, with 7 bases identical to TRBD1. The CDR3 is 17 residues long. Germline V lookup: CDR1 MDHEN, CDR2 SYDVKM. The junction had 12 bases not matched to a gene; V was cut back by 6 bases and J by 4 bases. CDR3 region: CASRRDRVLGYNSPLHF. The CDR3 nucleotides read TGTGCCAGCAGAAGAGACAGGGTTTTAGGGTATAATTCACCCCTCCACTTT.

The rearrangement joins TRBV5-6 to TRBJ1-1, with 11 bases matching TRBD1. CDR3 length equals 19 residues. The trim removed 6 bases at V and 4 bases at J, leaving 20 bases unmatched. The V gene's germline CDR1 is SGHDT and CDR2 YYEEEE. In nucleotides, the CDR3 is TGTGCCAGCACTGAAAATCCCGCCGGGACAGGGGGTGTCAGCACTGAAGCTTTCTTT. Protein sequence: CASTENPAGTGGVSTEAFF.

J is TRBJ2-2 and V is TRBV7-2; D remains ambiguous. CDR1 is SGHTA, CDR2 FQGNSA, per germline. This CDR3 is 16 amino acids long. The V and J ends lost 5 bases and 2 bases respectively, with 15 bases between them. The CDR3 DNA is TGTGCCAGCAGCCCCCCTGGTGGGATAAACACCGGGGAGCTGTTTTTT. Encoded protein: CASSPPGGINTGELFF.

The rearrangement uses TRBV6-6 and TRBJ2-7, with D possibly being TRBD1 (5 bases). With 0 bases removed from V and 2 bases from J, the gap between germline ends came to 14 bases. Looked up from germline, CDR1 is MNHNY and CDR2 is SVGAGI (reference sequence). This CDR3 region has 16 residues. The CDR3 is CASSYSRQLPPYEQYF. CDR3 DNA sequence: TGTGCCAGCAGTTACTCGAGACAGCTTCCCCCCTACGAGCAGTACTTC.

The V and J genes are TRBV6-6 and TRBJ1-1, with D tentatively TRBD1 (6 bases). The germline V gene encodes CDR1 MNHNY and CDR2 SVGAGI (reference sequence). The length of the CDR3 is 14 residues. The germline V and J ends were trimmed by 6 bases and 0 bases, with 11 bases remaining between them. CDR3 loop: CASRPPGVNTEAFF. In DNA, the CDR3 is TGTGCCAGCAGACCTCCAGGGGTGAACACTGAAGCTTTCTTT.

The V call is TRBV5-4, the J call TRBJ2-2, with D uncertain. The germline gives CDR1 SGHNT, CDR2 YYREEE (reference sequence). Trimming shortened V by 5 bases and J by 2 bases, and 13 bases separated the two germline ends. There are 15 residues in the CDR3. Here the CDR3 reads CASRDASANTGELFF. The CDR3 bases are TGTGCCAGCAGGGACGCCTCTGCTAACACCGGGGAGCTGTTTTTT.

The chain combines TRBV27 with TRBJ1-2; D unresolved. The CDR3 has 14 residues. Deletions cut 0 bases from V and 5 bases from J, with 10 bases between. CDR1 is MNHEY, CDR2 SMNVEV, per germline (reference sequence). The CDR3 bases are TGTGCCAGCAGTTTATCGGGGTTGGGGTATGGCTACACCTTC. This sequence encodes CASSLSGLGYGYTF.

As for this clone: Other DNA sequences from this sample encode an identical CDR3 as well. This rearrangement joins TRBV7-3 to TRBJ2-1; 10 bases align to TRBD2. V gave up 5 bases and J gave up 2 bases; unmatched junction bases: 3. The CDR3 contains 15 residues. The germline V gene encodes CDR1 SGHTA and CDR2 FQGTGA. CDR3 DNA: TGTGCCAGCAGCCCCGGACTAGCGGCCTACAATGAGCAGTTCTTC. This codes for CASSPGLAAYNEQFF.

The chain joins TRBV6-6 to TRBJ1-5, with 9 bases matching TRBD1. Germline V gene lookup returns CDR1 MNHNY and CDR2 SVGAGI (reference sequence). The CDR3 covers 15 residues. Trimming removed 6 bases from V and 4 bases from J; junction bases left unmatched: 7. In nucleotides, the CDR3 is TGTGCCAGCAGCCCCCACGGACAGGGGAATCAGCCCCAGCATTTT. This translates into CASSPHGQGNQPQHF.

This clone has only one observation. Other DNA variants within this sample encode the same CDR3. The chain couples TRBV5-1 to TRBJ1-3, with D hard to call. CDR3 length equals 14 residues. Deletions cut 0 bases from V and 4 bases from J, with 8 bases between. Germline V gene sequence: CDR1 SGHRS, CDR2 YFSETQ. CDR3 bases: TGCGCCAGCAGCTTGGGGAGAGAGGGAAACACCATATATTTT. This codes for CASSLGREGNTIYF.

In DNA, the CDR3 is TGTGCCTCCTCCCTTCGATACGAGCAGTACTTC. Translation: CASSLRYEQYF. The chain combines TRBV30 with TRBJ2-7; D is undetermined. The germline V and J ends were trimmed by 7 bases and 4 bases, with 11 bases remaining between them. Germline lookup yields CDR1 GTSNPN and CDR2 SVGIG (reference sequence). The length of the CDR3 is 11 residues.

About this clone: This specimen includes other DNA sequences encoding the same CDR3. The V call is TRBV9, the J call TRBJ2-7; 7 bases are a match to TRBD2. V was clipped by 4 bases and J by 3 bases; unmatched bases: 10. CDR1 is SGDLS, CDR2 YYNGEE, per germline. The CDR3 runs 15 residues. The CDR3 loop is CASSTRGEGSYEQYF. The DNA of the CDR3 is TGTGCCAGCAGCACCCGGGGGGAGGGGAGCTACGAGCAGTACTTC.

The rearrangement uses TRBV6-5 and TRBJ2-5, with D possibly TRBD2 on 5 matching bases. CDR1 MNHEY and CDR2 SVGAGI come from the germline V gene. V lost 6 bases, J lost 4 bases, and 18 bases lay in between. The CDR3 totals 15 residues. The chain's CDR3 is CASSRTSSGGETQYF. The CDR3 DNA sequence: TGTGCCAGCAGCCGCACTAGTTCCGGTGGAGAGACCCAGTACTTC.